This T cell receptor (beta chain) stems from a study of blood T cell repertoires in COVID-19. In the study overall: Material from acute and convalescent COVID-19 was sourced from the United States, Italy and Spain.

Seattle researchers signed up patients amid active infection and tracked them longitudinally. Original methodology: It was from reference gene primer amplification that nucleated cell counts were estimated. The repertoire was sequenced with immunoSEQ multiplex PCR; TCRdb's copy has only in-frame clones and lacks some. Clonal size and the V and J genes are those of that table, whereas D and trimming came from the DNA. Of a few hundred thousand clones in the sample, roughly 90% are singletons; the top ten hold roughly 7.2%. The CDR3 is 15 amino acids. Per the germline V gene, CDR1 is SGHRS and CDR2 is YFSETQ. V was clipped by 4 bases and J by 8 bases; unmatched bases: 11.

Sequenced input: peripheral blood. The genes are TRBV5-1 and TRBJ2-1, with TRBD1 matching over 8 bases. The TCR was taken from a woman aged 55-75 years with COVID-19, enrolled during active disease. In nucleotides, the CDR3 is TGCGCCAGCAGCCCAGGACAGGGAGGAGGCGATGAGCAGTTCTTC. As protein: CASSPGQGGGDEQFF.